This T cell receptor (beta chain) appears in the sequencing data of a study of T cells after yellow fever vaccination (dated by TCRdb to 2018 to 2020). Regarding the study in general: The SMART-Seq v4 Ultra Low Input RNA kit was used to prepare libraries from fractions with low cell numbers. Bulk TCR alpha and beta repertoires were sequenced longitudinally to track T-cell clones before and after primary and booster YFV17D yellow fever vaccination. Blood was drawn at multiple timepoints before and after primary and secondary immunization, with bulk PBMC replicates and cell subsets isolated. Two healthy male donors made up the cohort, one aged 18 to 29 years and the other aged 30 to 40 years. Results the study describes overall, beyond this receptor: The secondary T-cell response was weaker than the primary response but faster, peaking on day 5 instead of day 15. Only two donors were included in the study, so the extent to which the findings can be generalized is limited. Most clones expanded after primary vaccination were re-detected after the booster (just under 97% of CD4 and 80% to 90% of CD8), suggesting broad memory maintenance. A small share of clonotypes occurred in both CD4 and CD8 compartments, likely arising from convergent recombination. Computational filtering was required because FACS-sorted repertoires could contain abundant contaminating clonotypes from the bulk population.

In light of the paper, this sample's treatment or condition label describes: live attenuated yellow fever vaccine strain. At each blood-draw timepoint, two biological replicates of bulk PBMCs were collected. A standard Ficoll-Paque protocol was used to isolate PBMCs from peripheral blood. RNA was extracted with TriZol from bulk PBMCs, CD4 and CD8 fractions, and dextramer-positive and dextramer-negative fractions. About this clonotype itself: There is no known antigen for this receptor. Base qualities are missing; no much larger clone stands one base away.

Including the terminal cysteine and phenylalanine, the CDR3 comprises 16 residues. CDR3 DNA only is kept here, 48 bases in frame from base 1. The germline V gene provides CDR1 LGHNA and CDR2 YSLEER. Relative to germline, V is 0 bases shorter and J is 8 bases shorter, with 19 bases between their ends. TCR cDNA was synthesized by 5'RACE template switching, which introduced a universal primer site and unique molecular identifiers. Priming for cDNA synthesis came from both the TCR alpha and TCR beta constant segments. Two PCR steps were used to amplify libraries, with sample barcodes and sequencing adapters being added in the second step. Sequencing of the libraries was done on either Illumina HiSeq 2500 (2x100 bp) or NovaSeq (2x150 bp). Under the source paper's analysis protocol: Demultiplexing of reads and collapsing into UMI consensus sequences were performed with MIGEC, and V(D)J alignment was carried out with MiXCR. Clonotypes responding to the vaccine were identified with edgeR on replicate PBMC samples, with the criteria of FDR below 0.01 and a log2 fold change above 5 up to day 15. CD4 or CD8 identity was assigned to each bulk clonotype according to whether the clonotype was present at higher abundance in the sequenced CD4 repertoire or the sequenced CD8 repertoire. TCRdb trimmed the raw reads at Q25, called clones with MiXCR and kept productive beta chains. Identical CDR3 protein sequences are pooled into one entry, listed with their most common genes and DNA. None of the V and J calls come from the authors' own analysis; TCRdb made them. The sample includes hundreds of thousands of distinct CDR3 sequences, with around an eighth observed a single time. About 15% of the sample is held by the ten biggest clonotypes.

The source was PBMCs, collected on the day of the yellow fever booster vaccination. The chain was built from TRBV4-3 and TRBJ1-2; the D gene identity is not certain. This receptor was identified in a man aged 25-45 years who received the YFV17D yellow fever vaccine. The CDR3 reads CASSQDYQWSAKGYTF. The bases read TGCGCCAGCAGCCAAGATTATCAGTGGAGTGCTAAAGGCTACACCTTC.